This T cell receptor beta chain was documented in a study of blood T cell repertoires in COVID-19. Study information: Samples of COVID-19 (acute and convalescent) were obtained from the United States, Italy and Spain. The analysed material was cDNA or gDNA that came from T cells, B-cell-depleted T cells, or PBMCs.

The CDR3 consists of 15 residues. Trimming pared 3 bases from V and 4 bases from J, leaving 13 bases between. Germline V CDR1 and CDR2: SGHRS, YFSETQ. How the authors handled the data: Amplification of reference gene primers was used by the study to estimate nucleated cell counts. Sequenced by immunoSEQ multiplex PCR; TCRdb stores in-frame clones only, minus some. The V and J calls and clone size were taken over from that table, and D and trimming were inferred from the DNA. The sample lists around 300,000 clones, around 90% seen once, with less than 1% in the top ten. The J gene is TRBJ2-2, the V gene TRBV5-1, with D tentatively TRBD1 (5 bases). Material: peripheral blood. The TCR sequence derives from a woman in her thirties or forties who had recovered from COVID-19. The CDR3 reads CASSSTVLGTGELFF. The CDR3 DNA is TGCGCCAGCAGCTCGACAGTCCTAGGCACCGGGGAGCTGTTTTTT.